These 30 T cell receptor beta chains originate from one sample sequenced in a study of blood T cells in healthy people across ages. A second about 7 to 11 cycle PCR used barcoded and J-beta primers. MiXCR, applied by TCRdb to the 5' RACE reads, yields one record per CDR3 protein. In the table there are roughly 570,000 distinct CDR3 sequences, roughly 28% of which are singletons. The sample comprised blood. All receptors derive from a woman aged 70-85 years in good health.

There are a few counts of this clonotype. The chain uses TRBV7-7 and TRBJ1-4; no definite D call. V gave up 5 bases and J gave up 14 bases, with 12 bases separating them. CDR1 is SSHAT and CDR2 is FNYEAQ in the germline V gene (reference sequence). The CDR3 is made up of 11 amino acids. CDR3 nucleotide sequence: TGTGCCAGCAGCATCGAATTGGTGCTGTTTTTT. Its translation is CASSIELVLFF.

The genes are TRBV10-3 and TRBJ1-2; 9 bases align to TRBD1. The germline CDR1 and CDR2 sequences are ENHRY and SYGVKD. Trimming at V came to 10 bases and at J to 0 bases, leaving 6 bases not matched to a gene. The CDR3 extends over 14 amino acids. The CDR3 protein is CATGTGQPNYGYTF. The CDR3 nucleotides are TGTGCCACCGGGACAGGGCAACCTAACTATGGCTACACCTTC.

This clonotype occurred a few times. The rearrangement links TRBV6-2 or TRBV6-3 to TRBJ2-7; TRBD1 agrees at 10 bases. V was clipped by 7 bases and J by 0 bases; unmatched bases: 15. The CDR3 totals 18 residues. CDR1 and CDR2 (germline): MNHEY, SVGEGT. This chain's CDR3 is CASTTGQGSLRSSYEQYF. The CDR3 DNA sequence: TGTGCCAGCACAACGGGACAGGGGTCCCTAAGGAGCTCCTACGAGCAGTACTTC.

The chain uses TRBV20-1 and TRBJ2-7; D perhaps matches TRBD1 (5 bases). Trimming took 5 bases from V and 9 from J, leaving 20 bases between them. The germline gives CDR1 DFQATT, CDR2 SNEGSKA (reference sequence). This CDR3 spans 13 amino acids. The DNA of the CDR3 is TGCAGTGCTCCCCGGATGGTAGGGGTCGGGCAGTACTTC. This sequence encodes CSAPRMVGVGQYF.

This clonotype was seen a few times. This sequence joins TRBV11-2 and TRBJ2-1; 9 bases agree with TRBD1. CDR3 length: 15 amino acids. The V gene's germline CDR1 is SGHAT and CDR2 FQNNGV. Trimming took 3 bases from V and 3 from J; bases not matched to a gene: 3. DNA of the CDR3: TGTGCCAGCAGCTTGGGGACAGGGATCTACAATGAGCAGTTCTTC. Residues: CASSLGTGIYNEQFF.

This clonotype was seen more than once but under ten times. The chain links TRBV20-1 to TRBJ2-1; perhaps TRBD2 as D (7 bases). Deletions cut 4 bases from V and 4 bases from J, with 11 bases between. Germline values: CDR1 DFQATT, CDR2 SNEGSKA (reference sequence). This CDR3 spans 13 amino acids. The CDR3, as DNA: TGCAGTGCTACCGGGGGGCAGTACAATGAGCAGTTCTTC. Translated, it gives CSATGGQYNEQFF.

V usage is TRBV7-2 and J usage is TRBJ2-4; TRBD2 is a possible D gene (5 bases). The CDR3 extends over 14 amino acids. Trimming left V 1 base short and J 8 bases short, with 12 bases between. The germline V gene encodes CDR1 SGHTA and CDR2 FQGNSA. Here the CDR3 reads CASSLGAVSHIQYF. In nucleotides, the CDR3 is TGTGCCAGCAGCTTAGGAGCGGTATCACACATTCAGTACTTC.

The chain is built from TRBV20-1 and TRBJ2-2, with D tentatively TRBD1 (6 bases). CDR1 and CDR2 (germline): DFQATT, SNEGSKA (reference sequence). The length of the CDR3 is 14 residues. Between the trimmed V and J ends, which lost 0 bases and 1 base, there was a span of 6 bases. This chain's CDR3 is CSAREQGNTGELFF. The CDR3 DNA is TGCAGTGCTAGAGAACAGGGGAACACCGGGGAGCTGTTTTTT.

The V gene is TRBV6-2 or TRBV6-3, the J gene TRBJ1-1; 8 bases are a match to TRBD1. V was clipped by 7 bases and J by 4 bases; unmatched bases: 11. The CDR3 has 15 residues. The germline CDR1 and CDR2 sequences are MNHEY and SVGEGT. CDR3 region: CASNPADRAGTEAFF. CDR3 DNA sequence: TGTGCCAGCAATCCGGCGGACAGGGCGGGCACTGAAGCTTTCTTT.

Here the CDR3 DNA reads TGCAGTGCTAGAGATTCCTTAATAGCTGAGTATGTCAATGAGCAGTTCTTC. It yields the protein CSARDSLIAEYVNEQFF. This chain links TRBV20-1 with TRBJ2-5; D remains unclear. TRBJ2-1 explains the end of the DNA better; the J call may be wrong. Germline values: CDR1 DFQATT, CDR2 SNEGSKA (reference sequence). The CDR3 sequence is 17 residues long.

The rearrangement links TRBV4-3 to TRBJ2-6, with D unresolved. V lost 7 bases and J 2 bases, leaving 12 bases between the germline ends. Per germline, CDR1 LGHNA and CDR2 YSLEER. CDR3 size: 15 residues. The CDR3 is CASKGGFPGANVLTF. DNA for the CDR3: TGCGCCAGCAAGGGCGGCTTCCCTGGGGCCAACGTCCTGACTTTC.

In this sample, this clonotype turned up a few times. V usage is TRBV2 and J usage is TRBJ2-2; D unresolved. The V end lost 6 bases, the J end lost 3 bases, and 11 bases lay between the germline ends. The CDR3 is 14 amino acids. The germline CDR1 and CDR2 sequences are SNHLY and FYNNEI. The CDR3 DNA reads TGTGCCAGCAGGGACGGGTTGTACACCGGGGAGCTGTTTTTT. It is translated as CASRDGLYTGELFF.

The chain links TRBV6-2 or TRBV6-3 to TRBJ2-1; TRBD2 agrees at 8 bases. Per germline, CDR1 MNHEY and CDR2 SVGEGT. This CDR3 has 15 amino acids. Unmatched junction bases numbered 9, after V lost 2 bases and J lost 9 bases. CDR3 sequence: CASSYDGTRLPEQFF. CDR3 in DNA: TGTGCCAGCAGTTACGACGGGACTAGACTTCCTGAGCAGTTCTTC.

The CDR3 region is CASSPWSGGDTQYF. The CDR3 DNA follows: TGTGCCAGCAGTCCTTGGAGCGGGGGAGATACGCAGTATTTT. This chain uses TRBV6-5 with TRBJ2-3, with 8 bases lining up with TRBD2. Germline CDR1 reads MNHEY; CDR2 reads SVGAGI. V lost 5 bases to trimming and J lost 5 bases; unmatched junction nucleotides: 6. CDR3 length: 14 residues.

The chain recombines TRBV7-9 with TRBJ2-1; 7 bases are a match to TRBD2. This CDR3 is 13 amino acids long. Germline assignment: CDR1 SEHNR and CDR2 FQNEAQ (reference sequence). V lost 5 bases to trimming and J lost 7 bases; unmatched junction nucleotides: 5. CDR3 DNA sequence: TGTGCCAGCAGCCCCCTAGCGGTAAATGAGCAGTTCTTC. Translation gives CASSPLAVNEQFF.

In its sample, this clonotype was seen a few times. CDR3 DNA: TGTGCCAGCAGCACGACAGGGAATGTCGAAGCTTTCTTT. Its protein product is CASSTTGNVEAFF. The chain uses TRBV11-2 and TRBJ1-1; TRBD1 matches 7 bases. Trimming at V came to 5 bases and at J to 8 bases, leaving 8 bases not matched to a gene. The CDR3 extends over 13 amino acids. The V gene's germline CDR1 is SGHAT and CDR2 FQNNGV.

This chain uses TRBV12-3 or TRBV12-4 with TRBJ2-5; D not resolved. The CDR3 extends over 12 amino acids. Trimming pared 6 bases from V and 5 bases from J, leaving 10 bases between. This chain's CDR3 is CASSSLWETQYF. In nucleotides, the CDR3 is TGTGCCAGCAGCTCCCTTTGGGAGACCCAGTACTTC.

In this sample, this clonotype turned up a few times. J is TRBJ1-6 and V is TRBV6-2 or TRBV6-3, with TRBD1 identical over 9 bases. Unmatched junction bases numbered 3, after V lost 6 bases and J lost 9 bases. CDR1 and CDR2 (germline): MNHEY, SVGEGT. The CDR3 sequence is 13 residues long. CDR3 protein: CASRGQGTSPLHF. CDR3 DNA sequence: TGTGCCAGCAGAGGACAGGGGACTTCACCCCTCCACTTT.

This clonotype has only a few counts. V and J are TRBV5-1 and TRBJ2-4; 8 nucleotides line up with TRBD1. The germline gives CDR1 SGHRS, CDR2 YFSETQ. V shed 0 bases, J shed 6 bases, and the junction held 8 bases outside the gene matches. This CDR3 is 16 amino acids long. In DNA, the CDR3 is TGCGCCAGCAGCTTGGCCACAGGGGGAAGGTCAAACATTCAGTACTTC. It translates to CASSLATGGRSNIQYF.

This chain connects TRBV9 to TRBJ2-3; possibly TRBD2 for D (7 bases). Germline V gives CDR1 SGDLS, CDR2 YYNGEE. This CDR3 spans 14 amino acids. Trimming pared 2 bases from V and 3 bases from J, leaving 10 bases between. The CDR3 protein is CASSVEGGTDTQYF. The CDR3 region has the DNA TGTGCCAGCAGCGTCGAGGGGGGGACAGATACGCAGTATTTT.

A few counts support this clonotype. This chain joins TRBV30 and TRBJ2-3, with 10 bases lining up with TRBD2. Germline CDR1 reads GTSNPN; CDR2 reads SVGIG (reference sequence). CDR3 length equals 16 residues. V lost 1 base, J lost 4 bases, and 8 bases stayed unmatched. This chain's CDR3 is CAWSAGLAYSADTQYF. Written as DNA, the CDR3 is TGTGCCTGGAGTGCGGGACTAGCGTACAGCGCAGATACGCAGTATTTT.

This clonotype has only a few counts. CDR3 residues: CASSQDRGQGTEAFF. CDR3 DNA: TGCGCCAGCAGCCAAGATAGGGGACAGGGGACTGAAGCTTTCTTT. The V gene is TRBV4-1, the J gene TRBJ1-1, with TRBD1 matching 10 bases. This CDR3 has 15 residues. Germline V gene sequence: CDR1 MGHRA, CDR2 YSYEKL. The V segment lost 0 bases and the J segment 5 bases; nucleotides outside the gene matches: 3.

This clonotype was found a few times. The chain is built from TRBV5-1 and TRBJ1-2; TRBD1 is a possible D gene (5 bases). V lost 4 bases and J 2 bases, leaving 15 bases between the germline ends. Germline V gene data show CDR1 as SGHRS and CDR2 as YFSETQ. This CDR3 has 15 residues. CDR3 in amino acids: CASSEYTGLNYGYTF. CDR3 coding DNA: TGCGCCAGCAGCGAGTATACAGGACTAAACTATGGCTACACCTTC.

The chain has TRBV7-3 and TRBJ2-4, with D perhaps TRBD2 (6 bases). V was clipped by 2 bases and J by 7 bases, with 18 bases between them. The V gene's germline CDR1 is SGHTA and CDR2 FQGTGA. There are 16 residues in the CDR3. The CDR3 region is CASSLGHGREENIQYF. The DNA of the CDR3 is TGTGCCAGCAGCTTAGGCCACGGCAGGGAGGAGAACATTCAGTACTTC.

This clonotype was observed a handful of times. V and J are TRBV7-2 and TRBJ2-2; D gene unclear. Germline V CDR1 and CDR2: SGHTA, FQGNSA. The V end was cut by 5 bases, the J end by 3 bases, with 13 bases between. The length of the CDR3 is 15 residues. The CDR3 coding sequence is TGTGCCAGCAGCCCCCTCGATCGGGACACCGGGGAGCTGTTTTTT. Its translation is CASSPLDRDTGELFF. The complete variable domain, with remaining parts taken from reference TRBV7-2 and TRBJ2-2, reads GAGVSQSPSNKVTEKGKDVELRCDPISGHTALYWYRQSLGQGLEFLIYFQGNSAPDKSGLPSDRFSAERTGGSVSTLTIQRTQQEDSAVYLCASSPLDRDTGELFFGEGSRLTVL.

A few counts support this clonotype. This chain connects TRBV20-1 to TRBJ2-6; 7 nucleotides line up with TRBD1. The CDR3 contains 16 residues. After removal of 5 bases from V and 0 bases from J, the junction contained 7 bases not matched to a gene. Germline values: CDR1 DFQATT, CDR2 SNEGSKA (reference sequence). CDR3 in amino acids: CSASGGLGSGANVLTF. CDR3 DNA: TGCAGTGCTTCAGGGGGTCTTGGCTCTGGGGCCAACGTCCTGACTTTC.

The rearrangement links TRBV4-1 to TRBJ2-3; D may be TRBD2 (5 bases). The ends were cut back, 2 bases at V and 4 bases at J, with 19 bases in the middle. The germline gives CDR1 MGHRA, CDR2 YSYEKL. The CDR3 loop spans 17 amino acids. This chain's CDR3 is CASSQLARGPGADTQYF. The CDR3 DNA sequence: TGCGCCAGCAGCCAACTGGCCAGAGGGCCGGGCGCAGATACGCAGTATTTT.

This clonotype was detected a few times. At one of its ends the junction is not consistent with the germline gene, which may arise from a read error. The chain employs TRBV6-2 or TRBV6-3 and TRBJ1-2; D ambiguous. Germline V gene lookup returns CDR1 MNHEY and CDR2 SVGEGT. The CDR3 extends over 14 amino acids. The CDR3 DNA follows: TGTGCCAGCAGTTACTCGCAAGGAGGACTTGGGCCAATCTTC. Protein: CASSYSQGGLGPIF.

This CDR3 is CATSRTGAKAYEQYF. The CDR3 DNA reads TGTGCCACCAGCAGGACAGGGGCCAAGGCCTACGAGCAGTACTTC. The rearrangement uses TRBV15 and TRBJ2-7; 8 bases are shared with TRBD1. Germline CDR1 LNHNV, CDR2 YYDKDF (reference sequence). There are 15 residues in the CDR3. V lost 3 bases to trimming and J lost 2 bases; unmatched junction nucleotides: 6.

This rearrangement joins TRBV24-1 to TRBJ1-2; no clear D. The V gene lost 1 base and the J gene lost 1 base, with 3 bases spanning the gap. The CDR3 covers 13 residues. Germline V gives CDR1 KGHDR, CDR2 SFDVKD. DNA of the CDR3: TGTGCCACCAGTGATTTAAATAACTATGGCTACACCTTC. It encodes CATSDLNNYGYTF.